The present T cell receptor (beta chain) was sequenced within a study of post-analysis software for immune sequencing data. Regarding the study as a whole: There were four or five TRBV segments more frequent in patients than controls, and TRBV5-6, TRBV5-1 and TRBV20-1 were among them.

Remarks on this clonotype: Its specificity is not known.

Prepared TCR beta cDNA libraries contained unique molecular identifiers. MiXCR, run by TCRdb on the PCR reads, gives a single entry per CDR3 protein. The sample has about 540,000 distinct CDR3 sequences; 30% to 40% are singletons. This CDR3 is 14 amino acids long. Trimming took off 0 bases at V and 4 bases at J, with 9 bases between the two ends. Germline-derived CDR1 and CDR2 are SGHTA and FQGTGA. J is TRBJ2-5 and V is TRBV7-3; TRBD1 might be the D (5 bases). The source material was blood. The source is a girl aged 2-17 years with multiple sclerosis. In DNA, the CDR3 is TGTGCCAGCAGCTTAACGGGCAGGGCAGAGACCCAGTACTTC. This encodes CASSLTGRAETQYF. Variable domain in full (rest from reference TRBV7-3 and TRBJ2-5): GAGVSQTPSNKVTEKGKYVELRCDPISGHTALYWYRQSLGQGPEFLIYFQGTGAADDSGLPNDRFFAVRPEGSVSTLKIQRTERGDSAVYLCASSLTGRAETQYFGPGTRLLVL.